The clone carrying this TCR beta chain was seen a handful of times. The antigen is undetermined. The sample is drawn from a study of cytomegalovirus exposure and HLA in healthy donors. The study's findings and limits: In an earlier analysis, in some 540 donors, most V segments appeared productive either ~90% or ~30% of the time.

The donors were healthy bone marrow donors. V was shortened by 7 bases and J by 3 bases, with 13 bases between the two germline ends. The CDR3 sequence is 14 residues long. In germline, CDR1 is MNHEY, CDR2 SVGAGI. PCR was performed using 60 Vbeta and 13 Jbeta primers. Data came from immunoSEQ multiplex PCR; TCRdb stores just in-frame clones and leaves some out. The repertoire holds roughly 130,000 clones, with 80% as singletons. Sequenced sample: PBMCs. This chain links TRBV6-5 with TRBJ1-5; TRBD1 is a possible D gene (5 bases). This clonotype was sampled from a middle-aged man in good health and CMV-seronegative. The CDR3 sequence: CASKPDSSNQPQHF. Here the CDR3 DNA reads TGTGCCAGCAAACCCGACAGTTCCAATCAGCCCCAGCATTTT.